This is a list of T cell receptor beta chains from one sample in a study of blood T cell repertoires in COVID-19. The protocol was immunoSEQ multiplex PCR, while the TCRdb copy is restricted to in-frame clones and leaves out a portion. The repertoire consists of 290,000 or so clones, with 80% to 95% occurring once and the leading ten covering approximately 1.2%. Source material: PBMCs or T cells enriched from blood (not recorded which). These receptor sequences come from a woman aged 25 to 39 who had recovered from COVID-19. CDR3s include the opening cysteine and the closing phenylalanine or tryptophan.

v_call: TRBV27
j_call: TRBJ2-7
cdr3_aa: CASSPAGTGGAGYEQYF

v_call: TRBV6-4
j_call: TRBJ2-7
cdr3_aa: CASSDGTGGYEQYF

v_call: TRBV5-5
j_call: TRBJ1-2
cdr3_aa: CASTPRGTERGQGVAGYTF

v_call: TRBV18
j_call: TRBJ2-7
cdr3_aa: CASSLGTGYEQYF

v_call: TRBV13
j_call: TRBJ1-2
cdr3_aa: CASSLLDRENYGYTF

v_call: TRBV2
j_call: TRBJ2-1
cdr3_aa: CASGGGKNEQFF

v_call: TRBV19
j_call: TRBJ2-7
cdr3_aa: CASSIAGQSYEQYF

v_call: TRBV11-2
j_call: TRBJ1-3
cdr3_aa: CASSLGGAGGNTIYF

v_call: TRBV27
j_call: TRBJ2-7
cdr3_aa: CASSFSGRYEQYF

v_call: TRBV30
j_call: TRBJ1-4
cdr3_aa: CAWSPAEAGSNEKLFF

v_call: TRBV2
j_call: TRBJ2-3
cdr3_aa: CASSGAGLAGENTDTQYF

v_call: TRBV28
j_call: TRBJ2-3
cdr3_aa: CASSKGLAGAADTQYF

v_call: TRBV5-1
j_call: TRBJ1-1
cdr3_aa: CASSLKQGSTEAFF

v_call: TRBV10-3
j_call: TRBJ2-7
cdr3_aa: CAISEGQGKGTYEQYF

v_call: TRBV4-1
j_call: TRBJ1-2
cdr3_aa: CASSQDLSRGSTNYGYTF

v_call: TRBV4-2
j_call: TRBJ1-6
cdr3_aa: CASSQDWALMDTPLHF

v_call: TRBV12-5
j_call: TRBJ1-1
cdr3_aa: CASGLSGTGGEAFF